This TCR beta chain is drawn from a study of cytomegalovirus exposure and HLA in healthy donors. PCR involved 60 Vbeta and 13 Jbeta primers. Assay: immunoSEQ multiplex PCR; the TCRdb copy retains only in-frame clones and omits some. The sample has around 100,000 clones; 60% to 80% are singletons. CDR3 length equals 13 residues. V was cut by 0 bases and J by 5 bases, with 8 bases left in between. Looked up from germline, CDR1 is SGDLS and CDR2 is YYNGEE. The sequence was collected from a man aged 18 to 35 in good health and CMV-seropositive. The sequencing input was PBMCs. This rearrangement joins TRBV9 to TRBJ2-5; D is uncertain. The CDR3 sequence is CASSVDVRETQYF. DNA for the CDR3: TGTGCCAGCAGCGTAGACGTCAGGGAGACCCAGTACTTC.